This TCR beta chain originates from a study of regulatory T cells in long-lasting Graves disease. Germline V gives CDR1 SGHAT, CDR2 FQNNGV. The length of the CDR3 is 16 residues. Trimming took 3 bases from V and 7 from J; bases not matched to a gene: 9. Combining iRepertoire HTBI primers with Arm-PCR of CDR3 regions, the authors built TCR beta libraries. TCRdb passed the multiplex PCR reads through MiXCR, listing each CDR3 protein once. This table holds about 620,000 distinct CDR3 sequences, about 16% found once. Whole-study results and caveats: With a few thousand shared public clonotypes, persistent patients exceeded new patients, who shared more than 750. Preferential use of TRBV28, TRBJ1-2 and TRBJ2-5 was seen in persistent disease.

This clonotype has a count of ten or more. Its antigen is still unknown. The sample's time point: newly diagnosed GD, antithyroid drugs for less than 3 months. TCR sequences were obtained from RNA taken from PBMCs. The same sample was also used in a study of T cells in Graves' hyperthyroidism and ophthalmopathy. As reported in that work: The HTBI primer set was used in a first-round RT-PCR of the TCR CDR3. Most thyroid clonotypes that were expanded above 0.001 also turned up in blood.

Sequenced here: peripheral blood mononuclear cells (PBMCs), sampled at new diagnosis, from a patient treated with antithyroid drugs. The V call is TRBV11-2, the J call TRBJ1-6, with 7 bases that match TRBD1. The TCR sequence derives from a woman in her thirties with Graves disease. CDR3: CASSLNRGARNSPLHF. CDR3 in DNA: TGTGCCAGCAGCTTGAACAGGGGTGCGCGGAATTCACCCCTCCACTTT.